Shown below are 17 T cell receptor beta chains from a single sample sequenced in a study of blood T cell repertoires in COVID-19. The repertoire was sequenced with immunoSEQ multiplex PCR; TCRdb's copy has only in-frame clones and lacks some. The table records 150,000 to 200,000 clones, under 85% of them present only once. The sample taken for sequencing was peripheral blood. These receptors all stem from a woman older than 75 with acute or convalescent COVID-19.

This clone appeared a single time. The DNA of the CDR3 is TGTGCCAGCGCGGCCCTACAAGCACTTGAAGCTTTCTTT. Amino acids: CASAALQALEAFF. The chain employs TRBV2 and TRBJ1-1; no definite D call. This CDR3 is 13 amino acids long. With 8 bases removed from V and 7 bases from J, the gap between germline ends came to 17 bases. CDR1 SNHLY and CDR2 FYNNEI come from the germline V gene.

The chain is built from TRBV29-1 and TRBJ2-7; D perhaps matches TRBD2 (7 bases). Trimming took off 6 bases at V and 6 bases at J, with 18 bases between the two ends. The germline gives CDR1 SQVTM, CDR2 ANQGSEA. This CDR3 has 13 amino acids. CDR3 sequence: CSVRGTGGSEQYF. The CDR3 bases are TGCAGCGTCCGCGGCACGGGGGGCAGCGAGCAGTACTTC.

This clone occurred once. The chain uses TRBV7-3 and TRBJ2-5; TRBD1 might be the D (6 bases). V was clipped by 1 base and J by 5 bases, with 17 bases between them. The CDR3 is 16 amino acids. Per germline, CDR1 SGHTA and CDR2 FQGTGA. The CDR3 DNA reads TGTGCCAGCAGCTTAAGGGGCCAGGGGCAGGAGGAGACCCAGTACTTC. Residues: CASSLRGQGQEETQYF. Looking up the rest from reference TRBV7-3 and TRBJ2-5 gives the full variable domain: GAGVSQTPSNKVTEKGKYVELRCDPISGHTALYWYRQSLGQGPEFLIYFQGTGAADDSGLPNDRFFAVRPEGSVSTLKIQRTERGDSAVYLCASSLRGQGQEETQYFGPGTRLLVL.

V gene TRBV6-5 combines with J gene TRBJ2-7, with 11 bases matching TRBD1. The CDR3 totals 14 residues. The germline gives CDR1 MNHEY, CDR2 SVGAGI. Trimming cost V 6 bases and J 3 bases; bases outside gene matches: 4. The CDR3 spells CASRTGQGVYEQYF. CDR3 in DNA: TGTGCCAGCAGGACGGGACAGGGGGTCTACGAGCAGTACTTC.

The chain links TRBV24-1 to TRBJ2-1; 9 bases are a match to TRBD2. V lost 7 bases to trimming and J lost 1 base; unmatched junction nucleotides: 13. In germline, CDR1 is KGHDR, CDR2 SFDVKD. This CDR3 has 18 amino acids. The CDR3 loop is CATRPGTSTLRSYNEQFF. Written as DNA, the CDR3 is TGTGCCACCAGGCCCGGGACTAGCACCTTAAGGTCCTACAATGAGCAGTTCTTC.

The V gene is TRBV6-5, the J gene TRBJ2-5, with 10 nucleotides matching TRBD2. Germline CDR1 and CDR2: MNHEY and SVGAGI. Trimming removed 2 bases from V and 2 bases from J; junction bases left unmatched: 5. The CDR3 covers 16 residues. CDR3 in DNA: TGTGCCAGCAGTTACCTAGGACTAGCGGATCAAGAGACCCAGTACTTC. This encodes CASSYLGLADQETQYF.

This sequence joins TRBV6-5 and TRBJ1-4, with D maybe TRBD1 (5 bases). CDR3 length: 16 residues. Per germline, CDR1 MNHEY and CDR2 SVGAGI. The germline V and J ends were trimmed by 3 bases and 2 bases, with 13 bases remaining between them. CDR3 nucleotides: TGTGCCAGCAGTTATCAGGGCCCGATGACTAATGAAAAACTGTTTTTT. Translated: CASSYQGPMTNEKLFF.

The rearrangement links TRBV6-4 to TRBJ2-7, with 9 bases identical to TRBD1. V gave up 0 bases and J gave up 4 bases; unmatched junction bases: 7. CDR1 and CDR2 (germline): MRHNA, SNTAGT. The CDR3 sequence is 16 residues long. This CDR3 reads CASSDSLGQGIYEQYF. The CDR3 coding sequence is TGTGCCAGCAGTGACTCGTTGGGACAGGGAATTTACGAGCAGTACTTC.

J is TRBJ2-1 and V is TRBV10-3; the match to TRBD2 covers 15 bases. The CDR3 spans 15 residues. Germline CDR1 is ENHRY and CDR2 is SYGVKD. The ends lost 7 bases at V and 4 bases at J; junction bases unmatched: 2. CDR3 region: CAITGTSGGYNEQFF. In nucleotides, the CDR3 is TGTGCCATCACTGGGACTAGCGGGGGGTACAATGAGCAGTTCTTC.

The genes are TRBV10-2 and TRBJ1-5; the match to TRBD1 covers 7 bases. V shed 6 bases and J 0 bases; nucleotides not matched to a gene: 2. The CDR3 runs to 14 residues. Germline V gives CDR1 WSHSY, CDR2 SAAADI. The CDR3 nucleotides read TGCGCCAGCAGGACAGGGACTAGCAATCAGCCCCAGCATTTT. Translated, it gives CASRTGTSNQPQHF.

CDR3 bases: TGTGCCAGCAGGCCCAGGACAGGAAATAATTCACCCCTCCACTTT. Its protein product is CASRPRTGNNSPLHF. The gene calls are TRBV6-5 and TRBJ1-6; 7 nucleotides line up with TRBD1. The CDR3 has 15 amino acids. Germline values: CDR1 MNHEY, CDR2 SVGAGI. Unmatched junction bases numbered 7, after V lost 6 bases and J lost 5 bases.

This chain connects TRBV27 to TRBJ2-1, with D possibly TRBD2 on 6 matching bases. Trimming shortened V by 0 bases and J by 7 bases, and 13 bases separated the two germline ends. The CDR3 is 15 residues long. CDR1 and CDR2 (germline): MNHEY, SMNVEV (reference sequence). The DNA for the CDR3 is TGTGCCAGCAGTTTATCGGGGCGGGGAGGAAATGAGCAGTTCTTC. This translates into CASSLSGRGGNEQFF.

The genes are TRBV15 and TRBJ2-7; D is perhaps TRBD1 (5 bases). V was trimmed by 5 bases and J by 3 bases, leaving 17 bases between them. This CDR3 has 15 amino acids. CDR1 and CDR2 (germline): LNHNV, YYDKDF (reference sequence). CDR3 residues: CATSEGAQGIYEQYF. The CDR3, as DNA: TGTGCCACCAGCGAAGGGGCTCAAGGAATCTACGAGCAGTACTTC.

This chain links TRBV5-1 with TRBJ1-2, with 11 bases identical to TRBD1. Germline values: CDR1 SGHRS, CDR2 YFSETQ. The CDR3 extends over 17 amino acids. The trim removed 3 bases at V and 1 base at J, leaving 8 bases unmatched. CDR3 loop: CASSYTGTGGINYGYTF. For the CDR3, the DNA is TGCGCCAGCAGCTACACCGGGACAGGGGGAATTAACTATGGCTACACCTTC. The full variable domain, with the rest looked up from reference TRBV5-1 and TRBJ1-2, is KAGVTQTPRYLIKTRGQQVTLSCSPISGHRSVSWYQQTPGQGLQFLFEYFSETQRNKGNFPGRFSGRQFSNSRSEMNVSTLELGDSALYLCASSYTGTGGINYGYTFGSGTRLTVV.

The J gene is TRBJ2-1, the V gene TRBV24-1; 10 bases align to TRBD2. Germline-derived CDR1 and CDR2 are KGHDR and SFDVKD. The CDR3 loop spans 13 amino acids. The V segment lost 7 bases and the J segment 10 bases; nucleotides outside the gene matches: 6. CDR3 amino acids: CATSPAGGPEQFF. The CDR3 bases are TGTGCCACCAGCCCAGCGGGAGGGCCGGAGCAGTTCTTC.

In the case of this clone: Other DNA sequences within the sample encode an identical CDR3. V is TRBV7-9 and J is TRBJ2-5; tentative D call: TRBD2 (5 bases). Germline CDR1 reads SEHNR; CDR2 reads FQNEAQ (reference sequence). V gave up 3 bases and J gave up 1 base, with 9 bases separating them. The CDR3 is 14 residues long. This CDR3 is CASSFGLSQETQYF. DNA for the CDR3: TGTGCCAGCAGCTTTGGACTCAGCCAAGAGACCCAGTACTTC.

The CDR3 DNA is TGTGCCAGCTCAACTAAACAGGGGAGCTCCTACGAGCAGTACTTC. Its translation: CASSTKQGSSYEQYF. The rearrangement joins TRBV18 to TRBJ2-7; 7 bases map to TRBD1. J gave up 0 bases and V 5 bases, and 7 bases lay outside the gene matches. The CDR3 is 15 residues long. Germline lookup yields CDR1 KGHSH and CDR2 LQKENI.